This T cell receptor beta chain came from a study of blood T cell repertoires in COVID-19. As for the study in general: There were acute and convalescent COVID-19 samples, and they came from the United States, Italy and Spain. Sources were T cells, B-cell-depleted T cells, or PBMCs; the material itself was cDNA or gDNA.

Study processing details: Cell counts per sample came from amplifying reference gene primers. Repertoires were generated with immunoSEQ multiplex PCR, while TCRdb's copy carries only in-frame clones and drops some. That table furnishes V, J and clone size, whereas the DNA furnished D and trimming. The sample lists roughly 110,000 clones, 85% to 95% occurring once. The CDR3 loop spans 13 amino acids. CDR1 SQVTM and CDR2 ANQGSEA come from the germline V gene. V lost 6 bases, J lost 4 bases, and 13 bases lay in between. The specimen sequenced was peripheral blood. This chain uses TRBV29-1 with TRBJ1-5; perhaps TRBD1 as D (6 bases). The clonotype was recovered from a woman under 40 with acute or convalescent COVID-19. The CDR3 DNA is TGCAGCGTGACGCAGGGGAATAATCAGCCCCAGCATTTT. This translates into CSVTQGNNQPQHF.